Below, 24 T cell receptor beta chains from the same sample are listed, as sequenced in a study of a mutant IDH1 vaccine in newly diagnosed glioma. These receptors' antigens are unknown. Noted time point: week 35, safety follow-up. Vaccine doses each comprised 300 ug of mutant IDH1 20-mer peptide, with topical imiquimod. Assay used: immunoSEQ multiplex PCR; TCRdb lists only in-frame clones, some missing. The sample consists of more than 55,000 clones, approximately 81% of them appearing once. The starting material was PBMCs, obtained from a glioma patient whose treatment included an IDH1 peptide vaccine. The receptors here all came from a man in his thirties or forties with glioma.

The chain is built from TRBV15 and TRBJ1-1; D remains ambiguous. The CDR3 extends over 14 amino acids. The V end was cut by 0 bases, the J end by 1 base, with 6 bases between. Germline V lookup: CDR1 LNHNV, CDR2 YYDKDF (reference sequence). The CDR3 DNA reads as TGTGCCACCAGCAGAGAAATGGAGAACACTGAAGCTTTCTTT. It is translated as CATSREMENTEAFF.

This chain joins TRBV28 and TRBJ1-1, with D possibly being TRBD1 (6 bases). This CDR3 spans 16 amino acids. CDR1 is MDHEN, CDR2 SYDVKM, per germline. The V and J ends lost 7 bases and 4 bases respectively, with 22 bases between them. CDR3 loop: CASTTGTSWGFTEAFF. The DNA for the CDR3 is TGTGCCAGCACCACCGGGACATCTTGGGGCTTCACTGAAGCTTTCTTT.

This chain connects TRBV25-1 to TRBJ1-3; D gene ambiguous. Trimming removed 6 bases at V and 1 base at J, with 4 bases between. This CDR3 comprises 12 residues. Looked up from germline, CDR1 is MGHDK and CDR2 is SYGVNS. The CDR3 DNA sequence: TGTGCCAGCAGGGGGTCTGGAAACACCATATATTTT. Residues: CASRGSGNTIYF.

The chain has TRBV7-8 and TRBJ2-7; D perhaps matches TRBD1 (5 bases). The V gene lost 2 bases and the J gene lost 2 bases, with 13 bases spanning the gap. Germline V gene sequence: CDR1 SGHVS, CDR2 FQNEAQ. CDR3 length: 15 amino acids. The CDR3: CASSLLSGQTYEQYF. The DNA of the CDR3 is TGTGCCAGCAGCTTATTATCCGGACAAACCTACGAGCAGTACTTC.

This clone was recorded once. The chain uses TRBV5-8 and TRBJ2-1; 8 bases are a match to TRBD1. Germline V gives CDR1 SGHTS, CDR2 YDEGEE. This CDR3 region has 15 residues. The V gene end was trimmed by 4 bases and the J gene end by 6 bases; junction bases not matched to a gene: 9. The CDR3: CASSPTGVDGNEQFF. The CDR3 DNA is TGTGCCAGCAGCCCGACAGGGGTTGATGGCAATGAGCAGTTCTTC.

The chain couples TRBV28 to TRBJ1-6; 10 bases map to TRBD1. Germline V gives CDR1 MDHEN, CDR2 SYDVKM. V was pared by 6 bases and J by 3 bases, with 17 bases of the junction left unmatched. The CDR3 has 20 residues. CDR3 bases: TGTGCCAGCAGCAAACTCCCGGGACAGGGGCGAAACGGCTATAATTCACCCCTCCACTTT. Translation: CASSKLPGQGRNGYNSPLHF.

The CDR3 nucleotides read TGTGCCAGCAGCTTATACAGGCTGGGCTACGAGCAGTACTTC. Its protein product is CASSLYRLGYEQYF. This rearrangement joins TRBV5-6 to TRBJ2-7; weak D call: TRBD1 (5 bases). Germline loops: CDR1 SGHDT, CDR2 YYEEEE. Trimming cost V 2 bases and J 3 bases, with 12 bases left between them. The CDR3 sequence is 14 residues long.

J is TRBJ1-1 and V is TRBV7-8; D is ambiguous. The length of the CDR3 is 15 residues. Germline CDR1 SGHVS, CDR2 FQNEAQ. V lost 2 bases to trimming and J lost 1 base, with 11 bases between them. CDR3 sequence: CASSLTGVRNTEAFF. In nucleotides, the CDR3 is TGTGCCAGCAGCTTAACGGGAGTCCGGAACACTGAAGCTTTCTTT.

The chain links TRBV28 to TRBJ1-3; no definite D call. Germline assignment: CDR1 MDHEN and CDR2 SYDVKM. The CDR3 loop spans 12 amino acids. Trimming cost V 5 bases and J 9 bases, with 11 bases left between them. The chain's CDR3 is CASSPRLGTIYF. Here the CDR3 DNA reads TGTGCCAGCAGTCCTCGTTTGGGCACCATATATTTT. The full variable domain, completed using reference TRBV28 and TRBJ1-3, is DVKVTQSSRYLVKRTGEKVFLECVQDMDHENMFWYRQDPGLGLRLIYFSYDVKMKEKGDIPEGYSVSREKKERFSLILESASTNQTSMYLCASSPRLGTIYFGEGSWLTVV.

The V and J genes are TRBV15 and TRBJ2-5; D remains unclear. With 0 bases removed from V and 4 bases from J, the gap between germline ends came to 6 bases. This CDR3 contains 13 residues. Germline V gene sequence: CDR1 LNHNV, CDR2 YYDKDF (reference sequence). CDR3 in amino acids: CATSRDLRETQYF. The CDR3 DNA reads TGTGCCACCAGCAGAGATCTTCGAGAGACCCAGTACTTC.

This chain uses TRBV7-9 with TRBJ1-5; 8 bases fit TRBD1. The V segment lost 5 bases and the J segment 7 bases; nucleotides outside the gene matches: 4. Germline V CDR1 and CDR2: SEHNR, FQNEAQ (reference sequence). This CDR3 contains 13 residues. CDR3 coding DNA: TGTGCCAGCAGCCCGACAGGGGAGCAGCCCCAGCATTTT. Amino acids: CASSPTGEQPQHF.

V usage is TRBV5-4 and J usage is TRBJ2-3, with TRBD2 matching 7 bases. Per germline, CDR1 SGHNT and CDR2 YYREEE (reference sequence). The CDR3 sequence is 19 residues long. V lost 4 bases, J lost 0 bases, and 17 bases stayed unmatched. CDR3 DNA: TGTGCCAGCAGCCCCCCCGGGGCTAGCGGTTATTCTAGCACAGATACGCAGTATTTT. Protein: CASSPPGASGYSSTDTQYF.

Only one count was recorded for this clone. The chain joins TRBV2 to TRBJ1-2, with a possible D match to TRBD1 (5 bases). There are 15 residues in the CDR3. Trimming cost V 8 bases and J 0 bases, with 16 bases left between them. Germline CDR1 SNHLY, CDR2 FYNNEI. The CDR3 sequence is CASSRQTYSNYGYTF. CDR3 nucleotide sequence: TGTGCCAGCTCACGACAGACCTACTCTAACTATGGCTACACCTTC.

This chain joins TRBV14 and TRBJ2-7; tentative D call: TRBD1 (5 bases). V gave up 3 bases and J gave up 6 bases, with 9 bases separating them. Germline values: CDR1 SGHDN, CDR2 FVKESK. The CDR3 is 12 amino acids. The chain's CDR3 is CASSQTVAEQYF. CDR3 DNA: TGTGCCAGCAGCCAGACAGTCGCCGAGCAGTACTTC. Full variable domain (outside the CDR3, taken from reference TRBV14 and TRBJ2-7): EAGVTQFPSHSVIEKGQTVTLRCDPISGHDNLYWYRRVMGKEIKFLLHFVKESKQDESGMPNNRFLAERTGGTYSTLKVQPAELEDSGVYFCASSQTVAEQYFGPGTRLTVT.

The CDR3 sequence is CSVEWDGYEQYF. In DNA form, the CDR3 reads TGCAGCGTTGAATGGGACGGCTACGAGCAGTACTTC. The genes are TRBV29-1 and TRBJ2-7; D tentatively fits TRBD1 or TRBD2 (5 bases each). With 2 bases removed from V and 3 bases from J, the gap between germline ends came to 8 bases. From germline, CDR1 is SQVTM and CDR2 ANQGSEA. The CDR3 has 12 residues.

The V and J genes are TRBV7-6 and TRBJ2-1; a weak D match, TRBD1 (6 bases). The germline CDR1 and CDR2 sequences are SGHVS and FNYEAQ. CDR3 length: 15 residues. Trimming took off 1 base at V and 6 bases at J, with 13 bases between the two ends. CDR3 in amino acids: CASSLGAGVVNEQFF. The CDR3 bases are TGTGCCAGCAGCTTAGGGGCAGGGGTAGTCAATGAGCAGTTCTTC.

CDR3 sequence reads: CASSPGTGFGQYF. The CDR3 DNA is TGTGCCAGCAGTCCCGGGACAGGGTTCGGGCAGTACTTC. This chain links TRBV28 with TRBJ2-7; 9 bases map to TRBD1. CDR3 size: 13 residues. V was pared by 5 bases and J by 9 bases, with 8 bases of the junction left unmatched. The germline V gene has CDR1 MDHEN and CDR2 SYDVKM.

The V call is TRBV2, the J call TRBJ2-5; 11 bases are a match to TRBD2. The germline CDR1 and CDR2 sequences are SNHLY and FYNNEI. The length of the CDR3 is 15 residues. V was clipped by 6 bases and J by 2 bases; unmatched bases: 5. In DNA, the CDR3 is TGTGCCAGCAGAGATACTAGCGGGGGTCAAGAGACCCAGTACTTC. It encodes CASRDTSGGQETQYF.

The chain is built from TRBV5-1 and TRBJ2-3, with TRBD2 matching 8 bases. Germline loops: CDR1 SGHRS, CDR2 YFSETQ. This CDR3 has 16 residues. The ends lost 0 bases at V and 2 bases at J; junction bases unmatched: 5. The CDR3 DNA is TGCGCCAGCAGCTTGGAAGCGGGGGCGTCCACAGATACGCAGTATTTT. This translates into CASSLEAGASTDTQYF.

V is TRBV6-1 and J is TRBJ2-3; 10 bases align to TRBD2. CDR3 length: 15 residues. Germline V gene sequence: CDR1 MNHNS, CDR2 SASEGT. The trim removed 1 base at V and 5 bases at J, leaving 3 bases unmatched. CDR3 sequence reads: CASSEVGLAKDTQYF. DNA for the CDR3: TGTGCCAGCAGTGAAGTGGGACTAGCGAAAGATACGCAGTATTTT.

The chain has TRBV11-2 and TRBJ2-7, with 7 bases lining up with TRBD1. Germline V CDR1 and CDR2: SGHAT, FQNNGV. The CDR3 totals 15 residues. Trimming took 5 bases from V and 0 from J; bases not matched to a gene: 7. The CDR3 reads CASSPSGQLSYEQYF. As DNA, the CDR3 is TGTGCCAGCAGCCCCTCGGGACAGCTCTCCTACGAGCAGTACTTC.

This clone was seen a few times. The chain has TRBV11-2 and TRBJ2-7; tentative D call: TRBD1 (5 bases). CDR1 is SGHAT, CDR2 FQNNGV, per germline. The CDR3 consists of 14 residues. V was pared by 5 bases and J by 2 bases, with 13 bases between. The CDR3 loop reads CASSIRQITYEQYF. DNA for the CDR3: TGTGCCAGCAGCATAAGACAGATTACCTACGAGCAGTACTTC.

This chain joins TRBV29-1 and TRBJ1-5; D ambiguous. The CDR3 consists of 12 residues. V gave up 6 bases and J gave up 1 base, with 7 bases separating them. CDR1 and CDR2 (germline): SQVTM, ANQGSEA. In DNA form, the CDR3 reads TGCAGCGTCGGTGACAGCAATCAGCCCCAGCATTTT. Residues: CSVGDSNQPQHF.

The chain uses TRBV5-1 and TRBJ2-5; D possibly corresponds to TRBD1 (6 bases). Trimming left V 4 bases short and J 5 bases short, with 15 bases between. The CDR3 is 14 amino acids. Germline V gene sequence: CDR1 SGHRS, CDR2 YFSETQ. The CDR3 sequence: CASSPRTDMETQYF. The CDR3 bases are TGCGCCAGCAGCCCACGGACAGACATGGAGACCCAGTACTTC.